The text below deals with one TCR beta chain. Its antigen remains unknown. This sample was included in a study of T cells expressing NK-cell markers. Broader study findings: Among CD8+ T cells from 5 to 7 donors, dominant NKG2C+ clonotypes accounted for roughly 1.0-7.0%.

For TCR beta, cDNA was produced by 5'RACE template switching with UMIs. After re-calling the 5' RACE reads, TCRdb lists one entry per CDR3 protein, DNA absent. The sample data list some 450,000 distinct CDR3 sequences. The germline V gene encodes CDR1 SGHTA and CDR2 FQGNSA. The CDR3 contains 15 residues. This chain uses TRBV7-2 with TRBJ1-3. The sequence was collected from a woman aged 18 to 75 in good health. Sequenced input: blood T cells: a sorted CD56 or NKG2C T cell subset, CD4+ or CD8+ T cells, or bulk PBMC T cells (not recorded which). The CDR3 protein is CASSLAAGSGNTIYF.